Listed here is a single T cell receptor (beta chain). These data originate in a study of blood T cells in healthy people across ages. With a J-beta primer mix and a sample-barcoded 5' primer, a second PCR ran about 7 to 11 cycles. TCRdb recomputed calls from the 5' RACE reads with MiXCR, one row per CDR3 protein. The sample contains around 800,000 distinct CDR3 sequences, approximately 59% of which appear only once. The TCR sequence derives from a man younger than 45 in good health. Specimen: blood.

The CDR3 reads CASSQELGTVLSGANVLTF. The CDR3 region has the DNA TGTGCCAGCAGCCAAGAACTTGGGACAGTCCTCTCTGGGGCCAACGTCCTGACTTTC. J is TRBJ2-6 and V is TRBV4-2; 7 bases are a match to TRBD1. Looked up from germline, CDR1 is LGHNA and CDR2 is YNFKEQ. CDR3 length: 19 residues. Germline trimming cut 0 bases from V and 0 bases from J; bases unmatched to any gene: 8.